These 9 T cell receptor beta chains were all obtained from the same sample, sequenced in a study of T cells after yellow fever vaccination. MiXCR, applied by TCRdb to the 5' RACE reads, yields one record per CDR3 protein. The data contain hundreds of thousands of distinct CDR3 sequences, about 6% of them singletons. Sequencing used PBMCs, obtained 5 days after the yellow fever booster vaccination. Receptors were obtained from a man aged 30 to 45 who received the YFV17D yellow fever vaccine.

This clonotype occurred a few times. The genes are TRBV20-1 and TRBJ2-1; 11 bases are shared with TRBD2. V lost 3 bases and J lost 8; bases outside the gene matches: 12. Germline CDR1 DFQATT, CDR2 SNEGSKA (reference sequence). The CDR3 loop spans 16 amino acids. The CDR3 coding sequence is TGCAGTGCTAGGAAGTTACTAGCGGGAGTTCTCCATGAGCAGTTCTTC. Its translation is CSARKLLAGVLHEQFF.

This chain connects TRBV12-3 or TRBV12-4 to TRBJ2-2; D tentatively fits TRBD1 or TRBD2 (5 bases each). The CDR3 covers 15 residues. V dropped 3 bases and J dropped 2 bases, with 10 bases sitting between them. CDR3 in amino acids: CASSFLRGNTGELFF. DNA of the CDR3: TGTGCCAGCAGTTTCTTGAGGGGCAACACCGGGGAGCTGTTTTTT.

This clonotype occurred a few times. The CDR3 bases are TGTGCCAGCAGGGGTAAGAGCGACTCCTACGAGCAGTACTTC. Translation: CASRGKSDSYEQYF. This chain links TRBV6-1 with TRBJ2-7; D remains unclear. The V and J ends lost 6 bases and 0 bases respectively, with 12 bases between them. The CDR3 totals 14 residues. Germline lookup yields CDR1 MNHNS and CDR2 SASEGT.

The chain couples TRBV2 to TRBJ2-5, with 7 bases that match TRBD1. Germline CDR1 is SNHLY and CDR2 is FYNNEI. V shed 6 bases and J 2 bases; nucleotides not matched to a gene: 6. This CDR3 spans 14 amino acids. CDR3 nucleotides: TGTGCCAGCAGCACCCTGACAGGGCAAGAGACCCAGTACTTC. It is translated as CASSTLTGQETQYF.

At least ten counts were recorded for this clonotype. V gene TRBV12-3 or TRBV12-4 combines with J gene TRBJ2-7, with 7 bases fitting TRBD1. This CDR3 is built from 14 residues. V gave up 6 bases and J gave up 6 bases; unmatched junction bases: 11. CDR3 loop: CASSLTGDSREQYF. In nucleotides, the CDR3 is TGTGCCAGCAGCTTGACTGGGGACAGTCGCGAGCAGTACTTC.

This clonotype was seen a few times. The chain couples TRBV10-3 to TRBJ2-2; 10 bases are a match to TRBD2. This CDR3 has 18 amino acids. Germline trimming cut 0 bases from V and 2 bases from J; bases unmatched to any gene: 6. CDR1 and CDR2 (germline): ENHRY, SYGVKD. The CDR3 region is CAISESPSGSLNTGELFF. CDR3 coding DNA: TGTGCCATCAGTGAGTCACCTAGCGGGAGCCTCAACACCGGGGAGCTGTTTTTT.

This clonotype was recorded a few times. This rearrangement joins TRBV24-1 to TRBJ2-1; TRBD2 matches 13 bases. Germline CDR1 reads KGHDR; CDR2 reads SFDVKD. Unmatched junction bases numbered 11, after V lost 1 base and J lost 0 bases. The CDR3 consists of 21 residues. The CDR3 sequence: CATSDFGESRTSGGSYNEQFF. DNA for the CDR3: TGTGCCACCAGTGATTTTGGGGAGTCGAGGACTAGCGGGGGCTCCTACAATGAGCAGTTCTTC.

This clonotype was counted at least ten times. The chain couples TRBV20-1 to TRBJ2-5; a weak D match, TRBD2 (5 bases). Trimming removed 3 bases at V and 7 bases at J, with 9 bases between. CDR3 length equals 11 residues. Germline values: CDR1 DFQATT, CDR2 SNEGSKA (reference sequence). CDR3: CSARRVGTQYF. CDR3 nucleotide sequence: TGCAGTGCTAGGAGGGTTGGGACCCAGTACTTC.

CDR3 coding DNA: TGTGCCAGCAGTTACGGCGTAGTGGGGGTCGGGGAGCTGTTTTTT. It specifies CASSYGVVGVGELFF. The chain recombines TRBV6-5 with TRBJ2-2, with D perhaps being TRBD1 or TRBD2 (5 bases each). V lost 2 bases and J lost 7, with 14 bases in between. CDR1 is MNHEY, CDR2 SVGAGI, per germline. The length of the CDR3 is 15 residues.